Listed here is a single T cell receptor (beta chain). The antigen is unknown. This sample was taken from a study of T cell repertoires in aging, cancer and after chemotherapy. Study context: The whole study produced a dataset of roughly 8.8 million TCR reads. Whole-study findings and limits: Across the chemotherapy interval, each cancer cohort showed higher median generation probability, suggesting thymic rebound.

The template was genomic DNA from peripheral blood, not RNA. Multiplex touch-down PCR with TRB-A/B primers amplified rearranged V-D-J TRB sequences. TCRdb passed the multiplex PCR reads through MiXCR, listing each CDR3 protein once. The table has more than 8,000 distinct CDR3 sequences, around two fifths seen once. This CDR3 contains 11 residues. V was trimmed by 9 bases and J by 10 bases, leaving 13 bases between them. Germline CDR1 reads LNHDA; CDR2 reads SQIVND (reference sequence). This TCR derives from a human donor in good health. The sample taken for sequencing was blood. The rearrangement joins TRBV19 to TRBJ2-1, with D uncertain. The CDR3 region has the DNA TGTGCCAGCAGCCTCAAATACGAGCAGTTCTTC. Residues: CASSLKYEQFF.